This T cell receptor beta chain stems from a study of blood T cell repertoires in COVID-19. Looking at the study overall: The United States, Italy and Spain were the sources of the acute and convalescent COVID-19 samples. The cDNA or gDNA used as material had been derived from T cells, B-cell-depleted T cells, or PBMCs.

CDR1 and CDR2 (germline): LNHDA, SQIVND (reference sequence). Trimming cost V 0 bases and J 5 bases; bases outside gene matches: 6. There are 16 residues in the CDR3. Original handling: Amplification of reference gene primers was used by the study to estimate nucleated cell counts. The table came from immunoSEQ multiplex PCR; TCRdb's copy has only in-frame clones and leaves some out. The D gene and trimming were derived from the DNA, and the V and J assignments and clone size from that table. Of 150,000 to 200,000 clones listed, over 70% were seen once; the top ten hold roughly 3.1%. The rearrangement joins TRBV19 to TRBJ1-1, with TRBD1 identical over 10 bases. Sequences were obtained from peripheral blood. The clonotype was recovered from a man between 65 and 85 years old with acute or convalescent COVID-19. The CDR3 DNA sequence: TGTGCCAGTAGTATAGACGGAGGACAGGGGGGAACTGAAGCTTTCTTT. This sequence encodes CASSIDGGQGGTEAFF.